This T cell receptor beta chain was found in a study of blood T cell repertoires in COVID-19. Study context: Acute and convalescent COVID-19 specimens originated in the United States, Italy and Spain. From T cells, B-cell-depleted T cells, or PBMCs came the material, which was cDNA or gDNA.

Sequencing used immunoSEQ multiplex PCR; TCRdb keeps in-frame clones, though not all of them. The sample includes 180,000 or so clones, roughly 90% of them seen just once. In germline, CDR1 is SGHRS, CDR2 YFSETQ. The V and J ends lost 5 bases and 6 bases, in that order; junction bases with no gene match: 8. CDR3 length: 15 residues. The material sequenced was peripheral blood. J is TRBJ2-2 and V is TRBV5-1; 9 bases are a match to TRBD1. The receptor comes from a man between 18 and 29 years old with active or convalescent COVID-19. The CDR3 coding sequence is TGCGCCAGCAGTAAGGACAGGGGCCGTCCCGGGGAGCTGTTTTTT. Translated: CASSKDRGRPGELFF.